These T cell receptor beta chains were read from a single sample in a study of T cell repertoires in cytomegalovirus infection. TCRdb processed the reads anew with MiXCR; each CDR3 protein has one entry. The sample includes 900,000 to 950,000 distinct CDR3 sequences, roughly a third seen only once; the top ten take roughly an eighth. These receptors have no known antigen. Sequencing used cultured CD8+ T cells from PBMCs, obtained from culture after CMV antigen stimulation. The receptors originated from a human donor in good health (CMV status not recorded). Some clones in this sample may be carry-over from other donors' samples. CDR3s include the opening cysteine and the closing phenylalanine or tryptophan. D genes are given only for firm matches. Expanded clones are given a class, and other clones once, few, many or no size at all.

D gene | J gene | clone size | V gene | CDR3 DNA | CDR3 protein
- | TRBJ2-2 | many | TRBV7-3 | TGTGCCAGCAGCCTACGAGGGGGATCGAACACCGGGGAGCTGTTTTTT | CASSLRGGSNTGELFF
- | TRBJ2-2 | - | TRBV10-3 | TGTGCCACCGGCGTGGGGGGGCCGATCGGGGAGCTGTTTTTT | CATGVGGPIGELFF
TRBD2 | TRBJ2-3 | many | TRBV12-3/TRBV12-4 | TGTGCCAGCAGCCCCGGGACTAGCGGGGGACGCCCAGATACGCAGTATTTT | CASSPGTSGGRPDTQYF
- | TRBJ2-1 | - | TRBV20-1 | TGCAGTGCTAGAGATTTTTGGGGGCTTTCCGCCAATGAGCAGTTCTTC | CSARDFWGLSANEQFF
- | TRBJ1-4 | few | TRBV12-3/TRBV12-4 | TGTGCCAGCAATGACGGAACTAATGAAAAACTGTTTTTT | CASNDGTNEKLFF
- | TRBJ1-2 | few | TRBV6-5 | TGTGCCAGCAGTGACCCCGACAGTTATTCTAACTATGGCTACACCTTC | CASSDPDSYSNYGYTF
- | TRBJ1-5 | - | TRBV2 | TGTGCCAGCAGTGAGGGCAGCTCGGTCGAGCCCCAGCATTTT | CASSEGSSVEPQHF
TRBD1 | TRBJ1-1 | - | TRBV29-1 | TGCAGCGTAAGAGGACAGGGAGGGACTGAAGCTCTCTTT | CSVRGQGGTEALF
- | TRBJ1-5 | few | TRBV6-6 | TGTGCCAGCAGTTACTCGATAGACCCCATCGACAGTTCGGTCGGGGGCAATCAGCCCCAGCATTTT | CASSYSIDPIDSSVGGNQPQHF
- | TRBJ1-2 | - | TRBV7-9 | TGTGCCAGCAGCCTAAGGGGCACGACTCATGGCTACACCTTC | CASSLRGTTHGYTF
- | TRBJ1-4 | - | TRBV7-2 | TGTGCCAGCAGCTTAAAGGGCGGGTCGACTAATGAAAAACTGTTTTTT | CASSLKGGSTNEKLFF
TRBD1 | TRBJ1-1 | - | TRBV6-5 | TGTGCCAGCAGTTACTTCGGACAGGGGCCAGGGAACACTGAAGCTTTCTTT | CASSYFGQGPGNTEAFF
TRBD2 | TRBJ2-7 | many | TRBV7-8 | TGTGCCAGCAGCCTACTAGCGTACGAGCAGTACTTC | CASSLLAYEQYF
- | TRBJ1-4 | few | TRBV6-2/TRBV6-3 | TGTGCCAGCAGTCGACGGCCCGAAACCACTAATGAAAAACTGTTTTTT | CASSRRPETTNEKLFF
- | TRBJ2-5 | few | TRBV6-5 | TGTGCCAGCAGTTACGATGTTCGATTCGAGACCCAGTACTTC | CASSYDVRFETQYF
- | TRBJ2-3 | few | TRBV28 | TGTGCCAGCAGTAATTTGGACGGTAGCACAGATACGCAGTATTTT | CASSNLDGSTDTQYF
TRBD1 | TRBJ2-7 | - | TRBV24-1 | TGTGCCACCAGTACCCGGGACAGATCCTACGAGCAGTACTTC | CATSTRDRSYEQYF
- | TRBJ1-3 | - | TRBV7-9 | TGTGCCAGCAGCTTAAATCAATACTCTGGAAACACCATATATTTT | CASSLNQYSGNTIYF
- | TRBJ2-1 | - | TRBV6-6 | TGTGCCAGCAGTTACGGAGGGGTCGAGAGCTCCTACAATGAGCAGTTCTTC | CASSYGGVESSYNEQFF
- | TRBJ1-1 | few | TRBV6-2/TRBV6-3 | TGTGCCAGCAGTTACCGGCAGTCGTACACTGAAGCTTTCTTT | CASSYRQSYTEAFF
TRBD2 | TRBJ2-1 | once | TRBV5-1 | TGCGCCAGCAGCGGAATACTAGCGGGGGCCCCTCCTTACAATGAGCAGTTCTTC | CASSGILAGAPPYNEQFF
TRBD2 | TRBJ2-1 | - | TRBV27 | TGTGCCAGCAGTTTAGTGGCTAGCGGGGTGATCTCCTACAATGAGCAGTTCTTC | CASSLVASGVISYNEQFF
- | TRBJ2-2 | few | TRBV7-6 | TGTGCTAGCAGCTTAGGGCCAGAGACCGGGGAGCTGTTTTTT | CASSLGPETGELFF
TRBD2 | TRBJ2-1 | many | TRBV19 | TGTGCCAGTAGGGTCAGCGGGGGGGCCGGGAATGAGCAGTTCTTC | CASRVSGGAGNEQFF